This T cell receptor (beta chain) was identified in a study of T cell responses to AZD1222 COVID-19 vaccine. Germline V gene lookup returns CDR1 SNHLY and CDR2 FYNNEI. This CDR3 has 14 residues. Between the trimmed V and J ends, which lost 7 bases and 1 base, there was a span of 13 bases. TCRdb's copy holds only in-frame clones and misses some; the assay was immunoSEQ multiplex PCR. Of 90,000 to 150,000 clones listed, roughly 87% were seen once; the top ten hold approximately 10%. Study conclusions and caveats: Nearly half of spike-specific TCRs reportedly go after variant regions that carry no mutations. Regions 160-218 and 743-854 held dominance among vaccine-associated CD4 TCRs, which spanned spike.

Of note for this clone: What it binds is not known.

The specimen was peripheral blood, collected on day 0 of AZD1222 vaccination. The chain joins TRBV2 to TRBJ1-1; D call uncertain. The TCR originated in an adult in good health. CDR3 bases: TGTGCCAGCATCCTTGGGCGGGGGAACACTGAAGCTTTCTTT. Translating gives CASILGRGNTEAFF.